A single sample is the source of the 8 T cell receptor beta chains below, sequenced in a study of graft-versus-host responses after intestinal transplantation. Repertoires were generated with immunoSEQ multiplex PCR, while TCRdb's copy carries only in-frame clones and drops some. The sample carries approximately 20,000 clones, roughly 40% recorded once. This sample comprised alloreactive CD4+ T cells from a mixed lymphocyte reaction culture, obtained before intestinal transplant. Subset given: CFSE-low proliferating T cells sorted from roughly 6-day pre-transplant mixed lymphocyte reaction (GvH or HvG direction). The receptors derive from a human patient who received an intestinal transplant.

In this sample, this clone turned up a few times. The CDR3 spells CASSLDPRNTIYF. CDR3 nucleotides: TGTGCCAGCAGCTTGGATCCCCGAAACACCATATATTTT. V usage is TRBV5-4 and J usage is TRBJ1-3; D call uncertain. The V gene lost 0 bases and the J gene lost 5 bases, with 6 bases spanning the gap. The CDR3 covers 13 residues. The germline V gene encodes CDR1 SGHNT and CDR2 YYREEE (reference sequence).

The chain couples TRBV19 to TRBJ1-2, with D tentatively TRBD1 (5 bases). The germline CDR1 and CDR2 sequences are LNHDA and SQIVND (reference sequence). Deletions cut 2 bases from V and 5 bases from J, with 9 bases between. The CDR3 contains 13 residues. The CDR3 DNA follows: TGTGCCAGTAGTATAATCGGGGGGTATGGCTACACCTTC. This gives the protein CASSIIGGYGYTF.

Sample share makes this clone medium-sized. The chain is built from TRBV6-6 and TRBJ2-7; 9 bases line up with TRBD1. The V and J ends lost 4 bases and 4 bases, in that order; junction bases with no gene match: 5. The CDR3 consists of 14 residues. Germline V gene sequence: CDR1 MNHNY, CDR2 SVGAGI (reference sequence). This CDR3 is CASSLGQGKYEQYF. The CDR3 bases are TGTGCCAGCAGTTTGGGACAGGGCAAGTACGAGCAGTACTTC.

This sequence joins TRBV11-3 and TRBJ2-1, with D possibly matching TRBD2 (7 bases). The length of the CDR3 is 15 residues. V gave up 1 base and J gave up 13 bases, with 20 bases separating them. Germline V lookup: CDR1 SGHNT, CDR2 YENEEA. The CDR3 region has the DNA TGTGCCAGCAGCTTAGGCGTTGGGGGGGGCCCCCACCAGTTCTTC. Protein product: CASSLGVGGGPHQFF.

This clone was detected a few times. The V and J genes are TRBV19 and TRBJ1-5, with no clear D. In germline, CDR1 is LNHDA, CDR2 SQIVND (reference sequence). V was cut by 7 bases and J by 0 bases, with 4 bases left in between. The CDR3 covers 12 residues. The CDR3 reads CASKLSNQPQHF. CDR3 nucleotides: TGTGCCAGTAAACTTAGCAATCAGCCCCAGCATTTT.

The chain uses TRBV12-5 and TRBJ1-5; the match to TRBD1 covers 8 bases. V shed 6 bases and J 4 bases; nucleotides not matched to a gene: 8. The CDR3 consists of 15 residues. Germline V gives CDR1 LGHNT, CDR2 FRNRAP. As DNA, the CDR3 is TGTGCTAGTGGCGCGAACAGGGGGGTAAATCAGCCCCAGCATTTT. It yields the protein CASGANRGVNQPQHF.

The chain uses TRBV5-4 and TRBJ1-5; no reliable D call. The CDR3 has 13 residues. The V gene's germline CDR1 is SGHNT and CDR2 YYREEE (reference sequence). V dropped 4 bases and J dropped 1 base, with 6 bases sitting between them. CDR3 nucleotides: TGTGCCAGCAGCACCGTGAGCAATCAGCCCCAGCATTTT. This sequence encodes CASSTVSNQPQHF.

The J gene is TRBJ1-2, the V gene TRBV2; D is ambiguous. The CDR3 has 14 residues. From germline, CDR1 is SNHLY and CDR2 FYNNEI. Trimming took off 5 bases at V and 4 bases at J, with 14 bases between the two ends. The CDR3 DNA reads TGTGCCAGCAGTTTGACTGGCAGGCCCTATGGCTACACCTTC. Residues: CASSLTGRPYGYTF.